This entry lists 5 T cell receptor beta chains sequenced from one sample in a study of OX40 agonist ivuxolimab in advanced cancers. Measured with immunoSEQ multiplex PCR; TCRdb has only the in-frame clones, and not every one. Of roughly 91,000 clones in the sample, around 90% are singletons; the top ten hold around 0.76%. The specimen comprised CD4+ or CD8+ T cells sorted from blood, sampled in a trial of the OX40 agonist ivuxolimab. The receptors were gathered from an adult with an advanced solid tumor such as melanoma, head and neck, liver or kidney cancer.

This chain links TRBV4-2 with TRBJ2-2; D is undetermined. The length of the CDR3 is 13 residues. The germline V gene encodes CDR1 LGHNA and CDR2 YNFKEQ. V was pared by 0 bases and J by 5 bases, with 4 bases between. CDR3 residues: CASSQEITGELFF. The DNA for the CDR3 is TGTGCCAGCAGCCAAGAGATAACCGGGGAGCTGTTTTTT.

This chain joins TRBV19 and TRBJ1-5; 8 bases agree with TRBD1. Germline lookup yields CDR1 LNHDA and CDR2 SQIVND (reference sequence). This CDR3 has 15 residues. V lost 4 bases, J lost 5 bases, and 7 bases stayed unmatched. DNA of the CDR3: TGTGCCAGTAGTACCGGGACAGGTATATATCAGCCCCAGCATTTT. Translated, it gives CASSTGTGIYQPQHF.

This chain connects TRBV28 to TRBJ2-7; 7 nucleotides align to TRBD1. Germline loops: CDR1 MDHEN, CDR2 SYDVKM. V was clipped by 5 bases and J by 5 bases; unmatched bases: 6. The CDR3 is 13 residues long. CDR3 amino acids: CASSRDRSHEQYF. The CDR3 coding sequence is TGTGCCAGCAGTCGGGACAGATCCCACGAGCAGTACTTC.

As DNA, the CDR3 is TGCAGCGTGAAGAAAAGGGACATTCAGTACTTC. Encoded protein: CSVKKRDIQYF. V and J are TRBV29-1 and TRBJ2-4; D is ambiguous. The CDR3 has 11 amino acids. The V gene lost 6 bases and the J gene lost 8 bases, with 11 bases spanning the gap. In germline, CDR1 is SQVTM, CDR2 ANQGSEA.

The genes are TRBV5-4 and TRBJ1-1; TRBD1 is a possible D gene (5 bases). Deletions cut 0 bases from V and 1 base from J, with 7 bases between. Germline CDR1 and CDR2: SGHNT and YYREEE (reference sequence). This CDR3 contains 14 residues. The CDR3 loop reads CASSLGGANTEAFF. CDR3 nucleotide sequence: TGTGCCAGCAGCTTGGGAGGGGCGAACACTGAAGCTTTCTTT. Based on the CDR3 plus reference TRBV5-4 and TRBJ1-1, the full variable domain is ETGVTQSPTHLIKTRGQQVTLRCSSQSGHNTVSWYQQALGQGPQFIFQYYREEENGRGNFPPRFSGLQFPNYSSELNVNALELDDSALYLCASSLGGANTEAFFGQGTRLTVV.